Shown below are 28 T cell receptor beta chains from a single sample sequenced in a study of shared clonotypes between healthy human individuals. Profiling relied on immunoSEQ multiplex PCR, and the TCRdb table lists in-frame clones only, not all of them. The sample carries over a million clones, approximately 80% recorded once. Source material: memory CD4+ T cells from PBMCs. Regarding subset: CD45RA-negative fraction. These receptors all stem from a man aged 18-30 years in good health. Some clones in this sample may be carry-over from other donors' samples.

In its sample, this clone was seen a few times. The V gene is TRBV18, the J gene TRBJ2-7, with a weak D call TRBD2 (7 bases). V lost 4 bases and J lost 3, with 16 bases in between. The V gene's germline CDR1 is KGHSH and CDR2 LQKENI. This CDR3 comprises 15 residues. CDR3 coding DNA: TGTGCCAGCTCACGGGAGGGGGGTGCCCGCTACGAGCAGTACTTC. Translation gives CASSREGGARYEQYF.

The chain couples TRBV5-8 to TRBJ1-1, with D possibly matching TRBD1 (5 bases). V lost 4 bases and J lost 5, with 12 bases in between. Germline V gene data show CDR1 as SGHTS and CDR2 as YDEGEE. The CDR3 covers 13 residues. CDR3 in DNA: TGTGCCAGCAGCACAGGAGTAGGAACTGAAGCTTTCTTT. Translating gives CASSTGVGTEAFF.

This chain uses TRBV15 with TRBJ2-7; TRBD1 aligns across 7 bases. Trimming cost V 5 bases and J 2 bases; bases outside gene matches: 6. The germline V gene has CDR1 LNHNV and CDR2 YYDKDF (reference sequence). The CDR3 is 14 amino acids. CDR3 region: CATSGYRGPYEQYF. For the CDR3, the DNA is TGTGCCACCAGCGGATACAGGGGCCCCTACGAGCAGTACTTC.

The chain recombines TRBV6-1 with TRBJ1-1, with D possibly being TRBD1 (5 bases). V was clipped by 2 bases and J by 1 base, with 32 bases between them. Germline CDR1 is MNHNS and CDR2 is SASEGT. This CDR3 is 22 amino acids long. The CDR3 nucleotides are TGTGCCAGCAGTGAATCTACAGGAATCGTGGTTTTCGCGGGACGGAAGAACACTGAAGCTTTCTTT. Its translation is CASSESTGIVVFAGRKNTEAFF.

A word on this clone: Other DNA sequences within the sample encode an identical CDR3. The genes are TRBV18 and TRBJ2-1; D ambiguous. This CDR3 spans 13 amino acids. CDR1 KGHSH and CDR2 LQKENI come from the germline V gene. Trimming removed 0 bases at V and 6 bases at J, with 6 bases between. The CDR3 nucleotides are TGTGCCAGCTCACCACCCAGTACCAATGAGCAGTTCTTC. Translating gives CASSPPSTNEQFF. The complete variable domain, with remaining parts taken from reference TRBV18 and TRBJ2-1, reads NAGVMQNPRHLVRRRGQEARLRCSPMKGHSHVYWYRQLPEEGLKFMVYLQKENIIDESGMPKERFSAEFPKEGPSILRIQQVVRGDSAAYFCASSPPSTNEQFFGPGTRLTVL.

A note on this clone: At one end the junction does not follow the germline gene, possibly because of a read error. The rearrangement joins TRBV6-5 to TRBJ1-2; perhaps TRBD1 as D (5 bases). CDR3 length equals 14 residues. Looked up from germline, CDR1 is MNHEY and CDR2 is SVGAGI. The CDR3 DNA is TGTGCCAGCAGTTTGGGGGGAAGTTACTATGCCTACACCTTC. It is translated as CASSLGGSYYAYTF.

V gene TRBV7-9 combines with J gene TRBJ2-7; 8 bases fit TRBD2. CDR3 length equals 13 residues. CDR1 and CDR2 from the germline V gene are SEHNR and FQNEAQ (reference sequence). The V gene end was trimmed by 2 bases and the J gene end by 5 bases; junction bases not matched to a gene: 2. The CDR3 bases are TGTGCCAGCAGCTTAAGGCGGGAGGACGAGCAGTACTTC. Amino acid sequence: CASSLRREDEQYF.

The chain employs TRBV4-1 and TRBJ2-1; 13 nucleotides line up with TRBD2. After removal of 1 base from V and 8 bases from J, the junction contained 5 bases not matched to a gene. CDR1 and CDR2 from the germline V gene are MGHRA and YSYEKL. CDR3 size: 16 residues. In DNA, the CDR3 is TGCGCCAGCAGCCAAGTACTAGCGGGAGGGGCCGATGAGCAGTTCTTC. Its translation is CASSQVLAGGADEQFF.

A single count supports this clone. The CDR3 protein is CATSLGRPRSYGYTF. CDR3 nucleotide sequence: TGTGCCACCAGCTTGGGACGGCCCCGATCCTATGGCTACACCTTC. The J gene is TRBJ1-2, the V gene TRBV15; the D gene is possibly TRBD1 (5 bases). Trimming pared 5 bases from V and 4 bases from J, leaving 17 bases between. CDR1 and CDR2 (germline): LNHNV, YYDKDF (reference sequence). The length of the CDR3 is 15 residues. The entire variable domain, with the rest obtained from reference TRBV15 and TRBJ1-2, is as follows: DAMVIQNPRYQVTQFGKPVTLSCSQTLNHNVMYWYQQKSSQAPKLLFHYYDKDFNNEADTPDNFQSRRPNTSFCFLDIRSPGLGDTAMYLCATSLGRPRSYGYTFGSGTRLTVV.

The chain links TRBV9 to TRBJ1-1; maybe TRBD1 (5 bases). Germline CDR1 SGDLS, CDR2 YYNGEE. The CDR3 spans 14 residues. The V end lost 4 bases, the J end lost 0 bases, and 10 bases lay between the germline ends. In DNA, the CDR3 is TGTGCCAGCAGCTTGGGACTACTGAACACTGAAGCTTTCTTT. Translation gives CASSLGLLNTEAFF.

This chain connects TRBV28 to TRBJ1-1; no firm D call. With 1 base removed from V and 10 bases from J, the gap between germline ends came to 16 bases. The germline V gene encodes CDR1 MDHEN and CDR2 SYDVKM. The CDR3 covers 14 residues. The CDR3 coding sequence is TGTGCCAGCAGTTTATTATCGGGTTCTCCTAGAGCTTTCTTT. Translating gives CASSLLSGSPRAFF.

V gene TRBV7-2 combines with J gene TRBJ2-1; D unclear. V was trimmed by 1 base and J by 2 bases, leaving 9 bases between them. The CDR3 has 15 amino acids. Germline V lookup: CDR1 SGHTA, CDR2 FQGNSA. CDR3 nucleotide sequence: TGTGCCAGCAGCTTAGAGGCTAGTGCCTACAATGAGCAGTTCTTC. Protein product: CASSLEASAYNEQFF.

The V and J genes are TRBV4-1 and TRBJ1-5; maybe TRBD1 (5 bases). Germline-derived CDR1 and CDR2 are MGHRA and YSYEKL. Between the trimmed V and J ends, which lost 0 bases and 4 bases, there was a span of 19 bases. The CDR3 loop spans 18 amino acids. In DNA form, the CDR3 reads TGCGCCAGCAGCCAAGATAGGGAGGGACGGAATGGTAATCAGCCCCAGCATTTT. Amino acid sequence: CASSQDREGRNGNQPQHF.

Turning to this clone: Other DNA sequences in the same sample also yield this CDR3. The CDR3 region has the DNA TGTGCCAGCTCACCCGGGACGGCTTACAATGAGCAGTTCTTC. Encoded protein: CASSPGTAYNEQFF. The chain recombines TRBV18 with TRBJ2-1, with D tentatively TRBD1 or TRBD2 (5 bases each). The CDR3 is 14 residues long. Germline-derived CDR1 and CDR2 are KGHSH and LQKENI. The V gene lost 3 bases and the J gene lost 4 bases, with 10 bases spanning the gap. Looking up the rest from reference TRBV18 and TRBJ2-1 gives the full variable domain: NAGVMQNPRHLVRRRGQEARLRCSPMKGHSHVYWYRQLPEEGLKFMVYLQKENIIDESGMPKERFSAEFPKEGPSILRIQQVVRGDSAAYFCASSPGTAYNEQFFGPGTRLTVL.

The CDR3 DNA follows: TGTGCCAGCAGCCCAGGGGCCCTCCGAGGGGCTTTCTTT. It specifies CASSPGALRGAFF. The V call is TRBV2, the J call TRBJ1-1; D perhaps matches TRBD1 (6 bases). This CDR3 contains 13 residues. Germline assignment: CDR1 SNHLY and CDR2 FYNNEI. V was trimmed by 6 bases and J by 11 bases, leaving 19 bases between them.

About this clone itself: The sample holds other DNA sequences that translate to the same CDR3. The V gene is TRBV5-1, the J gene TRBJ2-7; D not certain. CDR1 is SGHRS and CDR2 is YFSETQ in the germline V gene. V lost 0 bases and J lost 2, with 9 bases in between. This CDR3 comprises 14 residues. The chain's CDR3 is CASSLGGSTYEQYF. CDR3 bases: TGCGCCAGCAGCTTGGGGGGATCCACCTACGAGCAGTACTTC.

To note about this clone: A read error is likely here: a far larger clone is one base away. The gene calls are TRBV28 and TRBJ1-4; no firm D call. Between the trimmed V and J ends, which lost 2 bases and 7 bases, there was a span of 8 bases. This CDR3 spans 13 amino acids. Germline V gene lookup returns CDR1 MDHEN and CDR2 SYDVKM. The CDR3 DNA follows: TGTGCCAGCAGTTTAGGGTGGGGTGAAAAACTGTTTTTT. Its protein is CASSLGWGEKLFF.

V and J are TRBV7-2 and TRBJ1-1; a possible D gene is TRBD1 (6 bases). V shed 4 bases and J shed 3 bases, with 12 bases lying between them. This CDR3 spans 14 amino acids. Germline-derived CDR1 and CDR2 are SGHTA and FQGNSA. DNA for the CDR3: TGTGCCAGCAGCTACCGGGCAGGGGACACTGAAGCTTTCTTT. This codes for CASSYRAGDTEAFF.

The CDR3 DNA follows: TGTGCCAGCAGCGTAGTTCCGGGTCGCACAGATACGCAGTATTTT. Its translation is CASSVVPGRTDTQYF. The chain has TRBV9 and TRBJ2-3, with D hard to call. The V end lost 0 bases, the J end lost 1 base, and 9 bases lay between the germline ends. The CDR3 runs 15 residues. In germline, CDR1 is SGDLS, CDR2 YYNGEE.

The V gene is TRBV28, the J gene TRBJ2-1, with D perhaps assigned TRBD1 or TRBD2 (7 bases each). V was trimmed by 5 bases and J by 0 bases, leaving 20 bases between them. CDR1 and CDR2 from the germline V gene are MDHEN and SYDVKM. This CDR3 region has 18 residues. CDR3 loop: CASSARQGRGSSYNEQFF. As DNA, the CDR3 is TGTGCCAGCAGTGCCCGACAGGGCCGCGGGAGCTCCTACAATGAGCAGTTCTTC.

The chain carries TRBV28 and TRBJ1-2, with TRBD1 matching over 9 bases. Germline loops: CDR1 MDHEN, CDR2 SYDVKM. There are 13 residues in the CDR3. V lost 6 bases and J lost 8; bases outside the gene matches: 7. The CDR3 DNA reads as TGTGCCAGCAGGACGACAGGGGGAGGGGGCTACACCTTC. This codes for CASRTTGGGGYTF.

Written as DNA, the CDR3 is TGTGCCAGTAGTATTAGTGGCGCGGTGGCTGCTTTCTTT. Its protein is CASSISGAVAAFF. The chain joins TRBV19 to TRBJ1-1; no clear D gene. Trimming took off 3 bases at V and 11 bases at J, with 16 bases between the two ends. This CDR3 is 13 amino acids long. Germline V CDR1 and CDR2: LNHDA, SQIVND (reference sequence). Based on the CDR3 plus reference TRBV19 and TRBJ1-1, the full variable domain is DGGITQSPKYLFRKEGQNVTLSCEQNLNHDAMYWYRQDPGQGLRLIYYSQIVNDFQKGDIAEGYSVSREKKESFPLTVTSAQKNPTAFYLCASSISGAVAAFFGQGTRLTVV.

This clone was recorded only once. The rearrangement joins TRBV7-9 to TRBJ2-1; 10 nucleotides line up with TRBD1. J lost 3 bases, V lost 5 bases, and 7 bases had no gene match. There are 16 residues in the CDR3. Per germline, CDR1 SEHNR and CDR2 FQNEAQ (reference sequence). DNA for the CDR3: TGTGCCAGCAGCCCCTTGGGGGACAGGGGCTACAATGAGCAGTTCTTC. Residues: CASSPLGDRGYNEQFF.

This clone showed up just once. This CDR3 reads CASSPRGGYGYTF. The CDR3 DNA reads as TGTGCCAGCAGCCCACGGGGCGGCTATGGCTACACCTTC. The chain links TRBV7-8 to TRBJ1-2; weak D call: TRBD1 (5 bases). This CDR3 spans 13 amino acids. Germline lookup yields CDR1 SGHVS and CDR2 FQNEAQ. Trimming stripped 5 bases from V and 4 bases from J, with 11 bases between.

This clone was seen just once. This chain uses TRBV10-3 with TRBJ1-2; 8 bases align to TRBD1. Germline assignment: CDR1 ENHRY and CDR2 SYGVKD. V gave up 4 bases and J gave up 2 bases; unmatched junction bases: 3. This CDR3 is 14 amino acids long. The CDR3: CAISAQGANYGYTF. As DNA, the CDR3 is TGTGCCATCAGTGCCCAGGGGGCGAACTATGGCTACACCTTC.

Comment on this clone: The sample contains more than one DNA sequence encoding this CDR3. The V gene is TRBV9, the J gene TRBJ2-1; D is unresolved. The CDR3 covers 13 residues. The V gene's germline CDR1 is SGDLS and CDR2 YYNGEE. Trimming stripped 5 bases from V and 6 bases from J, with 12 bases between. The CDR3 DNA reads TGTGCCAGCAGTCTAGTCGGCAGCAATGAGCAGTTCTTC. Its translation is CASSLVGSNEQFF.

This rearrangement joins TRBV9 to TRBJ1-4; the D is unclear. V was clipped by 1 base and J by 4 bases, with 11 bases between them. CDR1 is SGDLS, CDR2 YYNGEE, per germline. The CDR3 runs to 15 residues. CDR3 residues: CASSVIGGLNEKLFF. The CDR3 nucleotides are TGTGCCAGCAGCGTAATAGGCGGTCTTAATGAAAAACTGTTTTTT. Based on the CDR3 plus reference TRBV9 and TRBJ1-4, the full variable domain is DSGVTQTPKHLITATGQRVTLRCSPRSGDLSVYWYQQSLDQGLQFLIQYYNGEERAKGNILERFSAQQFPDLHSELNLSSLELGDSALYFCASSVIGGLNEKLFFGSGTQLSVL.

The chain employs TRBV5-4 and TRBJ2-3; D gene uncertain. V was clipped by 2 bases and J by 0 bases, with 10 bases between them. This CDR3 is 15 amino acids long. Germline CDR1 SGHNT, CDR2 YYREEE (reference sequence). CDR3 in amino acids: CASSFGSPSTDTQYF. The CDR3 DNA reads TGTGCCAGCAGCTTCGGCAGCCCCAGCACAGATACGCAGTATTTT.